This record concerns one T cell receptor beta chain sequence. In the study's own analysis: Counts of nucleated cells, estimated from reference gene primer amplification, were obtained. Clones were sequenced by immunoSEQ multiplex PCR, and TCRdb holds only the in-frame ones, with some missing. For V, J and clone size, that table is used; D and trimming come from the DNA. The repertoire includes 250,000 to 350,000 clones, about 90% of them detected once, and about 11% sits in the top ten. Germline V lookup: CDR1 SGHAT, CDR2 FQNNGV. CDR3 size: 15 residues. The V segment lost 5 bases and the J segment 2 bases; nucleotides outside the gene matches: 6. The data stem from a study of blood T cell repertoires in COVID-19. Study in general: There were acute and convalescent COVID-19 samples, and they came from the United States, Italy and Spain. T cells, B-cell-depleted T cells, or PBMCs supplied cDNA or gDNA.

Patients at the Seattle site were enrolled during active infection and followed longitudinally. The chain combines TRBV11-2 with TRBJ2-3, with TRBD1 identical over 8 bases. This receptor was taken from a woman aged 25 to 39 with COVID-19, enrolled during active disease. The sample consisted of peripheral blood. CDR3 coding DNA: TGTGCCAGCAGCCCCCGACAGGGGATCACAGATACGCAGTATTTT. Its protein is CASSPRQGITDTQYF.